This T cell receptor (beta chain) was identified during a study of OX40 agonist ivuxolimab in advanced cancers. TCRdb keeps only in-frame clones here, not all; method: immunoSEQ multiplex PCR. Altogether about 36,000 clones are present, 78% being singletons, with the ten largest covering over 10%. V lost 5 bases, J lost 5 bases, and 10 bases stayed unmatched. The CDR3 consists of 15 residues. Germline V gene data show CDR1 as MDHEN and CDR2 as SYDVKM. In its sample, this clone was seen once. V gene TRBV28 combines with J gene TRBJ2-5; 8 nucleotides line up with TRBD1. The clonotype comes from an adult with an advanced solid tumor such as melanoma, head and neck, liver or kidney cancer. The starting material was CD4+ or CD8+ T cells sorted from blood, obtained in a trial of the OX40 agonist ivuxolimab. The CDR3 spells CASSLGQGTEETQYF. For the CDR3, the DNA is TGTGCCAGCAGTCTAGGACAGGGAACGGAGGAGACCCAGTACTTC.